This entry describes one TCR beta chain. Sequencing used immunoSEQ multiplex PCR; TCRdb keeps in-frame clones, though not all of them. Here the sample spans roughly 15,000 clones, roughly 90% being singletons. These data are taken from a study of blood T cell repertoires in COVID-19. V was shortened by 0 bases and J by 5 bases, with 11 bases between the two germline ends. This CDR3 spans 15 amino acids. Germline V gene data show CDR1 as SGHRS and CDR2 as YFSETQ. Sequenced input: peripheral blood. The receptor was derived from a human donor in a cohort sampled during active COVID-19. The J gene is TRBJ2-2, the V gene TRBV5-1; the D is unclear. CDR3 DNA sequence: TGCGCCAGCAGCTTGGTTCCAGAGGAAACCGGGGAGCTGTTTTTT. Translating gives CASSLVPEETGELFF.